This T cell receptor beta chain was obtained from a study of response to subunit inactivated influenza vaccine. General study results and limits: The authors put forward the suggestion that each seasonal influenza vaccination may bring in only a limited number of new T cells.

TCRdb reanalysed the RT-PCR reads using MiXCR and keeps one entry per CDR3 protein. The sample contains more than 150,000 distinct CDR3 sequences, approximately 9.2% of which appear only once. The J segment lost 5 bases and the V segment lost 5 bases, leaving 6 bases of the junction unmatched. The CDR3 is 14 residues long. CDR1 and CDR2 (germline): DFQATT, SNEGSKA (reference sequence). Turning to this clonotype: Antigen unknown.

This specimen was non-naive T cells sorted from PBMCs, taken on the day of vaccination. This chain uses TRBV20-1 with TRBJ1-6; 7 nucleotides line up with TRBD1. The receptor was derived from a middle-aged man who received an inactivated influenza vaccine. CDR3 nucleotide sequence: TGCAGTGCTCGGGACAGCAGAAATAATTCACCCCTCCACTTT. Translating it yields CSARDSRNNSPLHF.